The 26 T cell receptor beta chains listed next were all sequenced from one sample in a study of shared clonotypes between healthy human individuals. Data came from immunoSEQ multiplex PCR; TCRdb stores just in-frame clones and leaves some out. The sample holds roughly 1,100,000 clones, 75% seen once. Input material: memory CD4+ T cells sorted from blood. As for subset: CD45RA-negative fraction. These receptor sequences come from a man aged 18 to 29 in good health.

Concerning this clone itself: In the same sample, other DNA sequences code for this CDR3. The chain links TRBV6-5 to TRBJ1-2; the D is unclear. CDR1 is MNHEY, CDR2 SVGAGI, per germline. CDR3 length equals 12 residues. Trimming left V 6 bases short and J 1 base short, with 6 bases between. CDR3 DNA sequence: TGTGCCAGCAGGTCTGGTAACTATGGCTACACCTTC. It specifies CASRSGNYGYTF.

The chain employs TRBV30 and TRBJ1-5; D might be TRBD1 (6 bases). V lost 5 bases and J lost 5, with 13 bases in between. Germline CDR1 reads GTSNPN; CDR2 reads SVGIG (reference sequence). The CDR3 length is 13 residues. In nucleotides, the CDR3 is TGTGCCTGGGACACAGGGTCGGATCAGCCCCAGCATTTT. Translation gives CAWDTGSDQPQHF.

This sequence joins TRBV2 and TRBJ1-5, with TRBD1 as a possible D gene (5 bases). V was shortened by 6 bases and J by 6 bases, with 18 bases between the two germline ends. The CDR3 is 15 amino acids. Germline CDR1 is SNHLY and CDR2 is FYNNEI. The CDR3 nucleotides read TGTGCCAGCAGCCCGATAGCAGGGTCGACTCAGCCCCAGCATTTT. Amino acid sequence: CASSPIAGSTQPQHF.

The chain couples TRBV5-4 to TRBJ2-1; D uncertain. The CDR3 runs to 17 residues. V lost 0 bases and J lost 6, with 19 bases in between. The germline V gene has CDR1 SGHNT and CDR2 YYREEE (reference sequence). CDR3 sequence: CASSLEVRSSVPNEQFF. In DNA, the CDR3 is TGTGCCAGCAGCTTGGAGGTTCGCAGCAGCGTTCCCAATGAGCAGTTCTTC.

Concerning this clone: This specimen includes other DNA sequences encoding the same CDR3. The V gene is TRBV5-1, the J gene TRBJ1-5; no firm D call. Germline V gene data show CDR1 as SGHRS and CDR2 as YFSETQ. Trimming took 0 bases from V and 3 from J, leaving 4 bases between them. The CDR3 consists of 13 residues. The CDR3 DNA sequence: TGCGCCAGCAGCTTGGGGCCCAATCAGCCCCAGCATTTT. Its protein product is CASSLGPNQPQHF. Full variable domain (missing parts from reference TRBV5-1 and TRBJ1-5): KAGVTQTPRYLIKTRGQQVTLSCSPISGHRSVSWYQQTPGQGLQFLFEYFSETQRNKGNFPGRFSGRQFSNSRSEMNVSTLELGDSALYLCASSLGPNQPQHFGDGTRLSIL.

The V gene is TRBV7-2, the J gene TRBJ2-5; TRBD1 might be the D (6 bases). In germline, CDR1 is SGHTA, CDR2 FQGNSA. The CDR3 extends over 15 amino acids. Trimming left V 5 bases short and J 0 bases short, with 13 bases between. The CDR3 coding sequence is TGTGCCAGCAGCCCTCCGGGACAACACCAAGAGACCCAGTACTTC. It specifies CASSPPGQHQETQYF.

The chain recombines TRBV19 with TRBJ2-1, with TRBD2 as a possible D gene (5 bases). CDR3 length: 13 residues. The ends were cut back, 5 bases at V and 8 bases at J, with 13 bases in the middle. Germline V gene data show CDR1 as LNHDA and CDR2 as SQIVND (reference sequence). This chain's CDR3 is CASSFASGYEQFF. The CDR3 DNA sequence: TGTGCCAGTAGTTTTGCCAGCGGCTATGAGCAGTTCTTC.

The chain carries TRBV30 and TRBJ1-4, with 11 bases lining up with TRBD1. CDR3 length: 14 amino acids. Per germline, CDR1 GTSNPN and CDR2 SVGIG (reference sequence). The trim removed 1 base at V and 10 bases at J, leaving 5 bases unmatched. This CDR3 reads CAWSAGQGDGKLFF. CDR3 DNA: TGTGCCTGGAGTGCGGGACAGGGGGACGGAAAACTGTTTTTT. The entire variable domain, with the rest obtained from reference TRBV30 and TRBJ1-4, is as follows: SQTIHQWPATLVQPVGSPLSLECTVEGTSNPNLYWYRQAAGRGLQLLFYSVGIGQISSEVPQNLSASRPQDRQFILSSKKLLLSDSGFYLCAWSAGQGDGKLFFGSGTQLSVL.

There are a few counts of this clone. This could be a read error, since a much larger clone is one nucleotide away. The same CDR3 can be traced to other DNA sequences in this sample. This chain connects TRBV11-3 to TRBJ2-2; D uncertain. Germline assignment: CDR1 SGHNT and CDR2 YENEEA. This CDR3 comprises 13 residues. Between the trimmed V and J ends, which lost 6 bases and 2 bases, there was a span of 7 bases. This CDR3 is CASSPTNTGELFF. The CDR3 nucleotides are TGTGCCAGCAGTCCTACCAACACCGGGGAGCTGTTTTTT. Full variable domain (remainder filled in from reference TRBV11-3 and TRBJ2-2): EAGVVQSPRYKIIEKKQPVAFWCNPISGHNTLYWYLQNLGQGPELLIRYENEEAVDDSQLPKDRFSAERLKGVDSTLKIQPAELGDSAVYLCASSPTNTGELFFGEGSRLTVL.

This clone appeared a single time. This sample includes further DNA sequences coding for the same CDR3. This chain connects TRBV15 to TRBJ2-7; TRBD1 matches 9 bases. V was pared by 1 base and J by 4 bases, with 2 bases of the junction left unmatched. Germline CDR1 is LNHNV and CDR2 is YYDKDF (reference sequence). The CDR3 is made up of 14 amino acids. The CDR3 sequence is CATSRGGQGYEQYF. The CDR3 DNA sequence: TGTGCCACCAGCAGAGGTGGACAGGGGTACGAGCAGTACTTC.

The V and J genes are TRBV10-3 and TRBJ1-6; 11 bases match TRBD1. CDR3 length: 14 amino acids. Germline V gene lookup returns CDR1 ENHRY and CDR2 SYGVKD. V was clipped by 5 bases and J by 10 bases; unmatched bases: 4. The CDR3 here is CAISMDRGQSPLHF. In DNA form, the CDR3 reads TGTGCCATCAGTATGGACAGGGGGCAATCACCCCTCCACTTT.

V usage is TRBV4-1 and J usage is TRBJ1-2, with D uncertain. Trimming left V 0 bases short and J 4 bases short, with 15 bases between. This CDR3 spans 16 amino acids. The germline V gene encodes CDR1 MGHRA and CDR2 YSYEKL. As DNA, the CDR3 is TGCGCCAGCAGCCAAGATCCGCCGGGTAGGACCTATGGCTACACCTTC. Its protein product is CASSQDPPGRTYGYTF.

The chain has TRBV7-2 and TRBJ2-1; TRBD2 agrees at 10 bases. With V trimmed by 5 bases and J by 4 bases, 11 bases remained unmatched. The length of the CDR3 is 17 residues. From germline, CDR1 is SGHTA and CDR2 FQGNSA. CDR3 nucleotides: TGTGCCAGCAGCCCTATCATAGCGGGAGGACATTACAATGAGCAGTTCTTC. Residues: CASSPIIAGGHYNEQFF.

CDR3 in DNA: TGCGCCAGCAGCTTGGCCTTAACTAGCGGGTCCTACAATGAGCAGTTCTTC. It specifies CASSLALTSGSYNEQFF. The rearrangement links TRBV5-1 to TRBJ2-1; 9 bases are shared with TRBD2. This CDR3 is 17 amino acids long. CDR1 and CDR2 (germline): SGHRS, YFSETQ. V lost 0 bases and J lost 1; bases outside the gene matches: 5.

The chain is built from TRBV7-9 and TRBJ1-2; D gene unclear. V gave up 5 bases and J gave up 6 bases, with 10 bases separating them. This CDR3 has 12 residues. Per germline, CDR1 SEHNR and CDR2 FQNEAQ (reference sequence). The CDR3 region has the DNA TGTGCCAGCAGCATCCGGGAGGATGGCTACACCTTC. It codes for CASSIREDGYTF.

V and J are TRBV6-6 and TRBJ1-2; no clear D. This CDR3 region has 12 residues. CDR1 and CDR2 (germline): MNHNY, SVGAGI (reference sequence). The V end lost 2 bases, the J end lost 4 bases, and 5 bases lay between the germline ends. The CDR3: CASSYPSYGYTF. DNA of the CDR3: TGTGCCAGCAGTTACCCTAGCTATGGCTACACCTTC.

The rearrangement links TRBV10-3 to TRBJ2-2, with TRBD2 matching 7 bases. V lost 10 bases, J lost 0 bases, and 11 bases stayed unmatched. The CDR3 has 16 residues. Germline CDR1 reads ENHRY; CDR2 reads SYGVKD. The CDR3 reads CATFFSGRANTGELFF. Written as DNA, the CDR3 is TGTGCCACCTTCTTTAGCGGGCGTGCGAACACCGGGGAGCTGTTTTTT.

The rearrangement joins TRBV5-1 to TRBJ2-7; the match to TRBD2 covers 9 bases. Looked up from germline, CDR1 is SGHRS and CDR2 is YFSETQ. J gave up 2 bases and V 2 bases, and 5 bases lay outside the gene matches. The length of the CDR3 is 15 residues. Here the CDR3 reads CASSFNSGGPYEQYF. In DNA form, the CDR3 reads TGCGCCAGCAGCTTTAATAGCGGGGGACCCTACGAGCAGTACTTC.

The V gene is TRBV19, the J gene TRBJ2-2; possibly TRBD2 for D (5 bases). CDR3 length equals 15 residues. CDR1 LNHDA and CDR2 SQIVND come from the germline V gene (reference sequence). Trimming removed 3 bases at V and 1 base at J, with 9 bases between. The CDR3 loop is CASSIRRENTGELFF. The DNA for the CDR3 is TGTGCCAGTAGTATTAGACGGGAGAACACCGGGGAGCTGTTTTTT.

The chain couples TRBV19 to TRBJ2-2; possibly TRBD2 for D (6 bases). V was cut by 5 bases and J by 0 bases, with 13 bases left in between. The CDR3 has 16 residues. Germline V gene sequence: CDR1 LNHDA, CDR2 SQIVND (reference sequence). The CDR3 region has the DNA TGTGCCAGTAGTCTCCGGGGGAGCGCGAACACCGGGGAGCTGTTTTTT. Protein: CASSLRGSANTGELFF.

The chain employs TRBV5-1 and TRBJ1-2; TRBD1 is a possible D gene (6 bases). The length of the CDR3 is 15 residues. CDR1 and CDR2 (germline): SGHRS, YFSETQ. Trimming took off 5 bases at V and 6 bases at J, with 20 bases between the two ends. The CDR3 DNA sequence: TGCGCCAGCAGTCTTCTCGTAGGGGGAAGCGATGGCTACACCTTC. Protein: CASSLLVGGSDGYTF.

The CDR3 DNA is TGTGCCAGCAGCTTACTGCCTAGTGACGGGGGCACAGATACGCAGTATTTT. Encoded protein: CASSLLPSDGGTDTQYF. The chain has TRBV7-2 and TRBJ2-3, with a possible D match to TRBD2 (5 bases). The CDR3 has 17 residues. The germline V and J ends were trimmed by 2 bases and 1 base, with 16 bases remaining between them. Germline V CDR1 and CDR2: SGHTA, FQGNSA.

This chain links TRBV5-1 with TRBJ2-2; 10 bases map to TRBD1. Germline-derived CDR1 and CDR2 are SGHRS and YFSETQ. The V and J ends lost 4 bases and 3 bases, in that order; junction bases with no gene match: 3. The CDR3 is 15 amino acids. The CDR3 protein is CASSRGTGDTGELFF. For the CDR3, the DNA is TGCGCCAGCAGCCGCGGGACAGGGGACACCGGGGAGCTGTTTTTT.

This chain joins TRBV5-4 and TRBJ2-5; possibly TRBD2 for D (6 bases). The germline CDR1 and CDR2 sequences are SGHNT and YYREEE (reference sequence). The ends were cut back, 0 bases at V and 6 bases at J, with 15 bases in the middle. This CDR3 spans 15 amino acids. The CDR3 loop is CASSLGREMGKTQYF. The CDR3 DNA follows: TGTGCCAGCAGCTTGGGGAGGGAAATGGGGAAGACCCAGTACTTC.

The V gene is TRBV11-3, the J gene TRBJ2-1, with 10 bases that match TRBD2. Germline loops: CDR1 SGHNT, CDR2 YENEEA. The CDR3 runs to 16 residues. The junction had 9 bases not matched to a gene; V was cut back by 1 base and J by 9 bases. CDR3 sequence: CASSLGGSSGRGEQFF. CDR3 nucleotides: TGTGCCAGCAGCTTAGGCGGGTCTAGCGGGAGAGGTGAGCAGTTCTTC.

This chain connects TRBV7-9 to TRBJ2-7; 9 positions match TRBD2. V lost 4 bases, J lost 2 bases, and 15 bases stayed unmatched. This CDR3 has 18 residues. The germline CDR1 and CDR2 sequences are SEHNR and FQNEAQ (reference sequence). The CDR3 DNA follows: TGTGCCAGCAGCTCGCGACGACCCGAGGGACTAGCTGCCTACGAGCAGTACTTC. Protein product: CASSSRRPEGLAAYEQYF. Together with reference TRBV7-9 and TRBJ2-7, the CDR3 gives the full variable domain: DTGVSQNPRHKITKRGQNVTFRCDPISEHNRLYWYRQTLGQGPEFLTYFQNEAQLEKSRLLSDRFSAERPKGSFSTLEIQRTEQGDSAMYLCASSSRRPEGLAAYEQYFGPGTRLTVT.